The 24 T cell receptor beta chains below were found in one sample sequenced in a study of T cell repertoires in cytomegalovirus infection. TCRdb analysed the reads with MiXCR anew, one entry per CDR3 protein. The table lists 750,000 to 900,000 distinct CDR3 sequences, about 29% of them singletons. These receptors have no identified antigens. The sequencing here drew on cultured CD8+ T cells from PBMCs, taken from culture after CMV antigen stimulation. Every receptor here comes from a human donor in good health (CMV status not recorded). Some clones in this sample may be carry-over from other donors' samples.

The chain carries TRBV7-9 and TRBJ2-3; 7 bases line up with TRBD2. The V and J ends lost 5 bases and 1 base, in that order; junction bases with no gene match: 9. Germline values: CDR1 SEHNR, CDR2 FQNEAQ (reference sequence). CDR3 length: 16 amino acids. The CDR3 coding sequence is TGTGCCAGCAGCCGGTTGGAACGGGGGGGCACAGATACGCAGTATTTT. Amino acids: CASSRLERGGTDTQYF.

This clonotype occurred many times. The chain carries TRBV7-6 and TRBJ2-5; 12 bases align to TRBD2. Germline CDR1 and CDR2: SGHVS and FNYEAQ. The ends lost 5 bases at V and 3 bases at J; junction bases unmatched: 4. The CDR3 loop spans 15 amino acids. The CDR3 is CASSPRLAGEETQYF. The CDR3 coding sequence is TGTGCCAGCAGCCCCCGACTAGCGGGGGAAGAGACCCAGTACTTC.

As DNA, the CDR3 is TGTGCCAGCAGTTTAAGGCAGGGAGACAATCAGCCCCAGCATTTT. It yields the protein CASSLRQGDNQPQHF. The chain carries TRBV12-3 or TRBV12-4 and TRBJ1-5, with D tentatively TRBD1 (5 bases). Trimming took 2 bases from V and 3 from J, leaving 11 bases between them. The CDR3 runs to 15 residues.

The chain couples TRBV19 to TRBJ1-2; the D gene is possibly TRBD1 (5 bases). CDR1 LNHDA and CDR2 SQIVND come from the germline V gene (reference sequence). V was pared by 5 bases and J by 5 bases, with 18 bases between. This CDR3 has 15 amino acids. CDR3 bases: TGTGCCAGTAGTCCCCTCACGACGACAGATTATGGCTACACCTTC. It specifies CASSPLTTTDYGYTF.

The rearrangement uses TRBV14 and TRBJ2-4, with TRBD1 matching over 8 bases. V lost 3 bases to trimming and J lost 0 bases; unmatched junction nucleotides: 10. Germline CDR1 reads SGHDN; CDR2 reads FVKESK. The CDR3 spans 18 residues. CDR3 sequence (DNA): TGTGCCAGCAGCCAGCACCCGGGACAGGCAGTAGCCAAAAACATTCAGTACTTC. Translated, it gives CASSQHPGQAVAKNIQYF.

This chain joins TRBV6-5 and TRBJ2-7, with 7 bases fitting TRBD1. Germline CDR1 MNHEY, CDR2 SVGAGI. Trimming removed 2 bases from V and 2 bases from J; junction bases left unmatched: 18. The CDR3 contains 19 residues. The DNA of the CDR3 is TGTGCCAGCAGTTACCTCGGCTCGGCACCGGGACAGCTAACCTACGAGCAGTACTTC. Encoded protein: CASSYLGSAPGQLTYEQYF.

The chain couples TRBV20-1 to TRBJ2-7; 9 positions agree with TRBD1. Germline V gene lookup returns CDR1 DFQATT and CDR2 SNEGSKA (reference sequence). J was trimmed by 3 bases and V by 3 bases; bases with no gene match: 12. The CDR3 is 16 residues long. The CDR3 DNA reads TGCAGTGCTAGGGGGGGACAGGGAATGACCCTCTACGAGCAGTACTTC. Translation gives CSARGGQGMTLYEQYF.

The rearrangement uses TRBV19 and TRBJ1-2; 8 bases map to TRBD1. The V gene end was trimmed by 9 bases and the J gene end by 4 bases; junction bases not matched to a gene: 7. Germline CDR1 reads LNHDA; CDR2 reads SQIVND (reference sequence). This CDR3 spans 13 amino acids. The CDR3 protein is CASSGGSGYGYTF. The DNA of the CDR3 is TGTGCCAGCTCAGGGGGCTCGGGCTATGGCTACACCTTC.

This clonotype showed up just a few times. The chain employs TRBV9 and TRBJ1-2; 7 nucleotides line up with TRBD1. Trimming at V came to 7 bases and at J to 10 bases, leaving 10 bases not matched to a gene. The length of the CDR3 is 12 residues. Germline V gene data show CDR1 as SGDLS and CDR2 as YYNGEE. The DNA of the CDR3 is TGTGCCAGCGAGAGGGGGCCGAGGGACTACACCTTC. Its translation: CASERGPRDYTF.

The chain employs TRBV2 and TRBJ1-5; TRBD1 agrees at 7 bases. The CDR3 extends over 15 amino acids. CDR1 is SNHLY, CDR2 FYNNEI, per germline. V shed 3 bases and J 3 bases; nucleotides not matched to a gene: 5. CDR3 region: CASSDIGGPNQPQHF. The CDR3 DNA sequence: TGTGCCAGCAGTGACATAGGGGGCCCCAATCAGCCCCAGCATTTT.

The CDR3 reads CASRQIRDSSYEQYF. The DNA of the CDR3 is TGTGCCAGTAGGCAGATCCGGGACAGCTCCTACGAGCAGTACTTC. This chain connects TRBV19 to TRBJ2-7; 7 bases fit TRBD1. The CDR3 extends over 15 amino acids. J lost 0 bases, V lost 6 bases, and 8 bases had no gene match. Germline loops: CDR1 LNHDA, CDR2 SQIVND (reference sequence). The full variable domain, completed using reference TRBV19 and TRBJ2-7, is DGGITQSPKYLFRKEGQNVTLSCEQNLNHDAMYWYRQDPGQGLRLIYYSQIVNDFQKGDIAEGYSVSREKKESFPLTVTSAQKNPTAFYLCASRQIRDSSYEQYFGPGTRLTVT.

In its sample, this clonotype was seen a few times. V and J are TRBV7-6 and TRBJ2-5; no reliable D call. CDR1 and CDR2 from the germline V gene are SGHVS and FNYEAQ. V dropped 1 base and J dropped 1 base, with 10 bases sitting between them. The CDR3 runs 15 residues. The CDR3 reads CASSLGGDTQETQYF. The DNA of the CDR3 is TGTGCCAGCAGCTTAGGAGGCGACACCCAAGAGACCCAGTACTTC.

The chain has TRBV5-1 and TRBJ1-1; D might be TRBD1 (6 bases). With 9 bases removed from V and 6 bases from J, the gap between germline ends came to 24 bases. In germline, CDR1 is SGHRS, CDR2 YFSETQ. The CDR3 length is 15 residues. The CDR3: CATYTTPQGRAEAFF. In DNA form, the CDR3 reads TGCGCCACCTACACCACCCCTCAGGGGAGGGCTGAAGCTTTCTTT.

This CDR3 is CASSLTGPNSPLHF. In DNA, the CDR3 is TGTGCCAGCAGCCTGACAGGCCCTAATTCACCCCTCCACTTT. V gene TRBV5-7 combines with J gene TRBJ1-6; the D gene is possibly TRBD1 (6 bases). TRBV5-7 is designated an ORF whose function remains uncertain. CDR3 length: 14 amino acids. Between the trimmed V and J ends, which lost 4 bases and 6 bases, there was a span of 11 bases.

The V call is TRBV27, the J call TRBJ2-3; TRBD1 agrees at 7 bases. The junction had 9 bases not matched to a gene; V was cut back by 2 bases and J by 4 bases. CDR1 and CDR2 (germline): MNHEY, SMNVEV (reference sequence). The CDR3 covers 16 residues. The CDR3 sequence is CASSLIRGQGADTQYF. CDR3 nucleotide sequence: TGTGCCAGCAGTTTAATTAGGGGGCAGGGCGCAGATACGCAGTATTTT.

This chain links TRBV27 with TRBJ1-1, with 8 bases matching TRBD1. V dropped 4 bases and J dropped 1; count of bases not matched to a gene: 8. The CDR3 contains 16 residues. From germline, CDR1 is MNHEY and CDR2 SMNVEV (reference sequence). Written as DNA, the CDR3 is TGTGCCAGCAGTTCCCCGACAGGGGATGGGAACACTGAAGCTTTCTTT. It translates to CASSSPTGDGNTEAFF.

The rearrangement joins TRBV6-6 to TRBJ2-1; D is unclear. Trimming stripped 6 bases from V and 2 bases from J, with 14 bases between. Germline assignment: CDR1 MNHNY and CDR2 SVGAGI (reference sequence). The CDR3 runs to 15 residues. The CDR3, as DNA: TGTGCCAGCAGCCCCGCCAGGCAGACCTACAATGAGCAGTTCTTC. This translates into CASSPARQTYNEQFF.

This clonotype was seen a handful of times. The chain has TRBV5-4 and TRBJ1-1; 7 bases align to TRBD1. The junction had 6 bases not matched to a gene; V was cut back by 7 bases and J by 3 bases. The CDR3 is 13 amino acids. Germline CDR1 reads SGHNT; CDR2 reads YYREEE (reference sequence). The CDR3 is CASEGQWDTEAFF. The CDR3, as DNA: TGTGCCAGCGAGGGACAGTGGGACACTGAAGCTTTCTTT.

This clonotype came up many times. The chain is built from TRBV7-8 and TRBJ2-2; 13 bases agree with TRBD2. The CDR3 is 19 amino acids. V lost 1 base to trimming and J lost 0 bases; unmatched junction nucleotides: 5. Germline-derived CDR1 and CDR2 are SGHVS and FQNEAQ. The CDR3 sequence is CASSLGLAGGRANTGELFF. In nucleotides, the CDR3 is TGTGCCAGCAGCTTAGGACTAGCGGGGGGAAGAGCGAACACCGGGGAGCTGTTTTTT.

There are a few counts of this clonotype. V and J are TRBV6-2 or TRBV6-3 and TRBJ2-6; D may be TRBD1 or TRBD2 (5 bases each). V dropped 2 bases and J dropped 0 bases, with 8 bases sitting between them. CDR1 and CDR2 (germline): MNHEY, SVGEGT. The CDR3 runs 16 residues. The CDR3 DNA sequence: TGTGCCAGCAGTTACGAGGGGCGCTCTGGGGCCAACGTCCTGACTTTC. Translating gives CASSYEGRSGANVLTF.

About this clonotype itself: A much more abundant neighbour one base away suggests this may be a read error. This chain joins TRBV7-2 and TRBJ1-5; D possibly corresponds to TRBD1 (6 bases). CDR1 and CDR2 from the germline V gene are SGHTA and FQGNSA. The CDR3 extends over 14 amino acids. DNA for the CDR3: TGTGCCTGCAGCTTAGGAGGGGGACTTAAGCCCCAGCATTTT. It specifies CACSLGGGLKPQHF.

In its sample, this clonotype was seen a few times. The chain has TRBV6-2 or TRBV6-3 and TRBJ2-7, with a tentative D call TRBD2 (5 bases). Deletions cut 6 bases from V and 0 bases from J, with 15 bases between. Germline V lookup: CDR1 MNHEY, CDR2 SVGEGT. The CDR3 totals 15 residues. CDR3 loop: CASRHGLVSSYEQYV. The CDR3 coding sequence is TGTGCCAGCAGACATGGACTGGTAAGCTCCTACGAGCAGTACGTC.

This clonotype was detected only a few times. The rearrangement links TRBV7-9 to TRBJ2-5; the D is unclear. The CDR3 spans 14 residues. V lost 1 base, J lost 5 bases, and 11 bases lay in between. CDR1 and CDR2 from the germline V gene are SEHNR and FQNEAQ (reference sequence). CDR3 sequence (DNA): TGTGCCAGCAGCTTAGTTGCAGGAGATGAGACCCAGTACTTC. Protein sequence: CASSLVAGDETQYF.

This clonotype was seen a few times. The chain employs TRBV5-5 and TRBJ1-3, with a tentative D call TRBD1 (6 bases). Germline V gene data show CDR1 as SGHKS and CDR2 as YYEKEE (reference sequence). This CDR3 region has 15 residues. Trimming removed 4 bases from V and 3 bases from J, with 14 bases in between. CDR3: CASSVNRDNGNTIYF. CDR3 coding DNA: TGTGCCAGCAGCGTGAACAGGGACAATGGAAACACCATATATTTT.